This T cell receptor (beta chain) was observed in a study of T cell responses to AZD1222 COVID-19 vaccine. The CDR3 sequence is 16 residues long. The germline CDR1 and CDR2 sequences are MGHDK and SYGVNS. Germline trimming cut 4 bases from V and 7 bases from J; bases unmatched to any gene: 14. Some clones are missing from TCRdb's copy, which holds only in-frame ones; the method was immunoSEQ multiplex PCR. In the table there are about 160,000 clones, roughly 86% of which are singletons. The chain combines TRBV25-1 with TRBJ1-2, with TRBD1 identical over 8 bases. The receptor comes from an adult in good health. The sequences come from peripheral blood, collected on day 0 of AZD1222 vaccination. CDR3 nucleotide sequence: TGTGCCAGCAGTGGACTAGGACAGGGCAAGGTGACTGGCTACACCTTC. As protein: CASSGLGQGKVTGYTF.